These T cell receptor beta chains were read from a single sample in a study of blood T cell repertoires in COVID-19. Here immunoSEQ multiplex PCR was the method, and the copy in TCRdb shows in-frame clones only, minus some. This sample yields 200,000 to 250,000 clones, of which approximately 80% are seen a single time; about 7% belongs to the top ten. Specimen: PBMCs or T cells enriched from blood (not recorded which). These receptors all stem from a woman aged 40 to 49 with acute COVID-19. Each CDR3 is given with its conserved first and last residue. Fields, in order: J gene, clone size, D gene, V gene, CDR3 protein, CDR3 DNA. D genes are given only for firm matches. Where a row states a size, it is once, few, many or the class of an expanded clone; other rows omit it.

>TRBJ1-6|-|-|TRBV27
CASSYDSPSSYNSPLHF
TGTGCCAGCAGTTACGACAGCCCGAGCTCCTATAATTCACCCCTCCACTTT
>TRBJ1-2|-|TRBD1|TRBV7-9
CASSTSQGVVNGYTF
TGTGCCAGCAGCACGTCTCAGGGGGTAGTTAATGGCTACACCTTC
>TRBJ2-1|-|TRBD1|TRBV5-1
CASSNYRGSEQFF
TGCGCCAGCAGCAATTACAGGGGGAGTGAGCAGTTCTTC
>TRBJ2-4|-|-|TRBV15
CATSSDTLSRKNIQYF
TGTGCCACCAGCAGCGACACCCTTTCTCGTAAAAACATTCAGTACTTC
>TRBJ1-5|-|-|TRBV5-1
CASSLGQINQPQHF
TGCGCCAGCAGCTTGGGTCAGATCAATCAGCCCCAGCATTTT
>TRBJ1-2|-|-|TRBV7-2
CASSLGEGGYTF
TGTGCCAGCAGCTTAGGGGAGGGTGGCTACACCTTC
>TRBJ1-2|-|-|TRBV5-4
CARRNGYTF
TGTGCCAGGAGGAATGGCTACACCTTC
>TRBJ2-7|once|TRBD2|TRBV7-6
CASRSTPSGSSYEQYF
TGTGCCAGCAGATCGACTCCTAGCGGGAGCTCCTACGAGCAGTACTTC
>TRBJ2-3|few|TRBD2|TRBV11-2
CASSSLWGGADTQYF
TGTGCCAGCAGCTCCTTATGGGGGGGTGCAGATACGCAGTATTTT
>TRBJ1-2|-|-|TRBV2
CASRYGQEGSRGYTF
TGTGCCAGCAGATACGGGCAGGAGGGTAGCCGGGGCTACACCTTC
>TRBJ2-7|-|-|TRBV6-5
CASSYSGRAYEQYF
TGTGCCAGCAGTTACTCCGGCAGGGCCTACGAGCAGTACTTC
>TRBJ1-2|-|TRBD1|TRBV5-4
CASSSQAGTGEGYGYTF
TGTGCCAGCAGCTCCCAGGCGGGGACAGGCGAGGGCTATGGCTACACCTTC
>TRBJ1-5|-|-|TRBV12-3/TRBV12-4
CASSLVVAGPQHF
TGTGCCAGCAGTTTAGTGGTAGCTGGGCCCCAGCATTTT
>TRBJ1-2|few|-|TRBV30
CAWSTGLDSGYTF
TGTGCCTGGAGTACGGGCTTGGACAGTGGATACACCTTC
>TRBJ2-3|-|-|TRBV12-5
CASGLFGDTQYF
TGTGCTAGTGGTTTGTTCGGGGATACGCAGTATTTT